This TCR beta chain was identified in a study of metastatic and nonmetastatic thyroid tumors. Note on this clone: Sequence at one end of the junction differs from germline and may be a read error.

TCRdb reprocessed the PCR reads via MiXCR. The profile shows around 7,000 clones, 34% of them singletons. Germline V CDR1 and CDR2: SGHAT, FQNNGV. The length of the CDR3 is 16 residues. No patient received treatment before thyroid surgery. V gene TRBV11-2 combines with J gene TRBJ2-1; D might be TRBD2 (6 bases). This receptor was taken from a female donor with papillary thyroid cancer or a benign thyroid nodule (not recorded which). Some clones in this sample may be carry-over from other donors' samples. The source material was adjacent normal tissue. The CDR3 DNA reads as TGTGCCAGCAACACGCTCCCGGGGGAATCCTCCAATGAGCAGTTCTTC. Amino acid sequence: CASNTLPGESSNEQFF.